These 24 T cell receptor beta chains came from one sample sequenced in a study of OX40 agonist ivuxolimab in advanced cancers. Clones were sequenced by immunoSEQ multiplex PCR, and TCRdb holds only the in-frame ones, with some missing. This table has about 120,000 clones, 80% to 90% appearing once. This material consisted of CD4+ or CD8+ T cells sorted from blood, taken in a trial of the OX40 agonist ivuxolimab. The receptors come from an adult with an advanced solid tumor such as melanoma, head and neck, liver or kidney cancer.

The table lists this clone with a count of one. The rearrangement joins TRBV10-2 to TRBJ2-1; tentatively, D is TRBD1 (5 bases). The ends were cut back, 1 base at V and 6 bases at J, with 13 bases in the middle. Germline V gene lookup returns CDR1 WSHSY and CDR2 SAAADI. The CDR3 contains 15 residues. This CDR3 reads CASSELSGIGNEQFF. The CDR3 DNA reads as TGCGCCAGCAGTGAGTTGTCAGGGATAGGCAATGAGCAGTTCTTC.

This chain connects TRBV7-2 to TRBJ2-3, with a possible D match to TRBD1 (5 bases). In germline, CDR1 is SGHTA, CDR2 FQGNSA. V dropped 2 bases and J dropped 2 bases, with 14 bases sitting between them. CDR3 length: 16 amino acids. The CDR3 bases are TGTGCCAGCAGCTTATTCAGGACAACCATCACAGATACGCAGTATTTT. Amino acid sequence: CASSLFRTTITDTQYF.

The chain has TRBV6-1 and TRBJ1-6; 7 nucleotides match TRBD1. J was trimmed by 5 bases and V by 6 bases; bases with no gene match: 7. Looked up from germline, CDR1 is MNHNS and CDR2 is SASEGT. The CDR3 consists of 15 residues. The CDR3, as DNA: TGTGCCAGCAGCCTGAGGGGGCGCGATAATTCACCCCTCCACTTT. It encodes CASSLRGRDNSPLHF.

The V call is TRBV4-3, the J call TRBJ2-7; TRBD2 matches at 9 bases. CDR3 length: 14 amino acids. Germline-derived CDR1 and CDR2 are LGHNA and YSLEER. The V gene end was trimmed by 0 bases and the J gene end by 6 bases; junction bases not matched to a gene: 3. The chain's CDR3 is CASSQEAGGREQYF. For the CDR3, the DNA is TGCGCCAGCAGCCAAGAGGCGGGGGGGCGCGAGCAGTACTTC.

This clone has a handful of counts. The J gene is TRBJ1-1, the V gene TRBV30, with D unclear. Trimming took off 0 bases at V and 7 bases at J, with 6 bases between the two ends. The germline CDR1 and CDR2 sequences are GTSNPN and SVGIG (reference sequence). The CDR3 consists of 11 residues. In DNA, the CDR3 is TGTGCCTGGAGTGTACAGTTTGAAGCTTTCTTT. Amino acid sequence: CAWSVQFEAFF. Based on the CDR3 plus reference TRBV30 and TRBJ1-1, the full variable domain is SQTIHQWPATLVQPVGSPLSLECTVEGTSNPNLYWYRQAAGRGLQLLFYSVGIGQISSEVPQNLSASRPQDRQFILSSKKLLLSDSGFYLCAWSVQFEAFFGQGTRLTVV.

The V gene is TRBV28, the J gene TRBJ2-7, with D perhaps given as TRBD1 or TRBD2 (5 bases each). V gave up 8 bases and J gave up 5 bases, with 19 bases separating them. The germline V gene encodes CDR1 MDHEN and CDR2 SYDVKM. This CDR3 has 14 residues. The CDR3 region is CASGSGTTSHEQYF. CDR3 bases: TGTGCCAGCGGATCCGGGACGACGTCCCACGAGCAGTACTTC.

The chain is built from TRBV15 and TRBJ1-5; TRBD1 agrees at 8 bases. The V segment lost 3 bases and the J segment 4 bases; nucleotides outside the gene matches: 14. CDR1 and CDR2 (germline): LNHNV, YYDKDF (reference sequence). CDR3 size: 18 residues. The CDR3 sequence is CATSSPAPPTGANQPQHF. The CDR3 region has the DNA TGTGCCACCAGCAGTCCCGCGCCCCCGACAGGGGCAAATCAGCCCCAGCATTTT.

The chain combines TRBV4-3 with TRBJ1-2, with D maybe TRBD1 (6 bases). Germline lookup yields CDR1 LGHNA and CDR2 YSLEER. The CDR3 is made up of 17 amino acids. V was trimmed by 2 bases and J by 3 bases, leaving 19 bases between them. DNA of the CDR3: TGCGCCAGCAGCCAATTCCCACAGGGACGGTCCTACTATGGCTACACCTTC. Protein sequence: CASSQFPQGRSYYGYTF.

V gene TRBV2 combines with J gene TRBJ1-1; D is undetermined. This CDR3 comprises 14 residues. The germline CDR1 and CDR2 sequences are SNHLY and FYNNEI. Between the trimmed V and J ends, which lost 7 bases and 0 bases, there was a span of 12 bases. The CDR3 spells CASMKDGLNTEAFF. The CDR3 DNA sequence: TGTGCCAGCATGAAGGACGGGCTGAACACTGAAGCTTTCTTT.

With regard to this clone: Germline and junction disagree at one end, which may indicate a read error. CDR3 nucleotide sequence: TGTGCTAGCAGCCCGGGACTGTACGAGAGCCAGTACTTC. It is translated as CASSPGLYESQYF. V usage is TRBV7-7 and J usage is TRBJ2-5; the D gene is possibly TRBD2 (6 bases). This CDR3 contains 13 residues. CDR1 is SSHAT, CDR2 FNYEAQ, per germline (reference sequence).

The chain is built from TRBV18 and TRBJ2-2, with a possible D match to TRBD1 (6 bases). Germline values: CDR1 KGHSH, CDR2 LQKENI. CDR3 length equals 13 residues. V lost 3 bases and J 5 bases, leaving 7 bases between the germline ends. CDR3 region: CASSPQGTGELFF. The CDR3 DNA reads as TGTGCCAGCTCACCGCAGGGGACCGGGGAGCTGTTTTTT.

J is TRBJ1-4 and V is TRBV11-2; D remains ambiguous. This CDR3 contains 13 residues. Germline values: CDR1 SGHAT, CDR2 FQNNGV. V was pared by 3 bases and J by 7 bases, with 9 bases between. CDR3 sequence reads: CASSFPLGEKLFF. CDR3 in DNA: TGTGCCAGCAGCTTCCCCTTGGGTGAAAAACTGTTTTTT.

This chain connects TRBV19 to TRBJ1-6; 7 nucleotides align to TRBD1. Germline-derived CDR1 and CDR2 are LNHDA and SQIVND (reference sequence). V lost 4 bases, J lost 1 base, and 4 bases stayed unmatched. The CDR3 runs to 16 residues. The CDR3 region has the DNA TGTGCCAGTAGTAAACAGGACAGGTCCTATAATTCACCCCTCCACTTT. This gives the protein CASSKQDRSYNSPLHF.

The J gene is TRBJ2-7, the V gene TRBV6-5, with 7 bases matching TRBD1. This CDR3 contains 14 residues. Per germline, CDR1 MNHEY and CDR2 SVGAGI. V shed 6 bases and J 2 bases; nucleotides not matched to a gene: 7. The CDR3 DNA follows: TGTGCCAGCAGCCCTTGGACAGGAGCCTACGAGCAGTACTTC. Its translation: CASSPWTGAYEQYF.

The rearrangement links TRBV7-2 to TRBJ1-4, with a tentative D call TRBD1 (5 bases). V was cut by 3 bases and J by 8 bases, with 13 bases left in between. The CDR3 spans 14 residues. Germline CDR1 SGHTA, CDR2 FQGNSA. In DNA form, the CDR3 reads TGTGCCAGCAGCTTTGCCAGGGAGAGGGAAAAACTGTTTTTT. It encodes CASSFAREREKLFF.

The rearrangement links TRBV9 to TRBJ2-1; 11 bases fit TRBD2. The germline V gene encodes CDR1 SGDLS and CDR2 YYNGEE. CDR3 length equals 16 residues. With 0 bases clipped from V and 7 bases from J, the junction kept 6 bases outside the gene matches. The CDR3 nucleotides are TGTGCCAGCAGCGTAGAACTAGCGGGGGTGGGGAATGAGCAGTTCTTC. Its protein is CASSVELAGVGNEQFF.

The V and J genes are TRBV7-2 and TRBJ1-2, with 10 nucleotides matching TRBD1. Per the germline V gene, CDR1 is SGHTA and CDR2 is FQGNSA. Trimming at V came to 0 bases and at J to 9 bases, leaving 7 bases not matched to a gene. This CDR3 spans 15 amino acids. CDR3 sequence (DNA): TGTGCCAGCAGCTTAGCGGTTTGGACAGGGGGAAGCTACACCTTC. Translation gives CASSLAVWTGGSYTF.

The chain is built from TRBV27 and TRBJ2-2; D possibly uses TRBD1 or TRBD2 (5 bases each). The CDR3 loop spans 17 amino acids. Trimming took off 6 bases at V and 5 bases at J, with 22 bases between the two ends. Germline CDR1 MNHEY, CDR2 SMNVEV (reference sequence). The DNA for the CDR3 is TGTGCCAGCAGGGACCGGGTAGGGACCGGAGAGACCGGGGAGCTGTTTTTT. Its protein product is CASRDRVGTGETGELFF.

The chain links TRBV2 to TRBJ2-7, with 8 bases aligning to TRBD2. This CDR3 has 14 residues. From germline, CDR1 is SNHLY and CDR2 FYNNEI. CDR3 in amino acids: CATGGDYPQYEQYF. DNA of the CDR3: TGTGCGACGGGAGGGGACTATCCCCAGTACGAGCAGTACTTC.

DNA of the CDR3: TGTGCCAGTAGTTACCCCGCTAACTATGGCTACACCTTC. This translates into CASSYPANYGYTF. The chain couples TRBV19 to TRBJ1-2, with D uncertain. This CDR3 is 13 amino acids long. The germline V gene has CDR1 LNHDA and CDR2 SQIVND (reference sequence). V shed 5 bases and J shed 0 bases, with 7 bases lying between them.

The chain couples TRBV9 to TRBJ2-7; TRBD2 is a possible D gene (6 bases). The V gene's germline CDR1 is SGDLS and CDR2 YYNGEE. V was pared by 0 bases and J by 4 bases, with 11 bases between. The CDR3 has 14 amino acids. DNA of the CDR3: TGTGCCAGCAGCGTAGCCTTTGCGGGGTACGAGCAGTACTTC. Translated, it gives CASSVAFAGYEQYF.

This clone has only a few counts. CDR3 nucleotide sequence: TGCAGCGCCTGGACAGGGGGCATCAATCAGCCCCAGCATTTT. Its protein product is CSAWTGGINQPQHF. This chain links TRBV29-1 with TRBJ1-5, with 11 nucleotides matching TRBD1. CDR1 SQVTM and CDR2 ANQGSEA come from the germline V gene. V dropped 7 bases and J dropped 3; count of bases not matched to a gene: 5. This CDR3 is 14 amino acids long.

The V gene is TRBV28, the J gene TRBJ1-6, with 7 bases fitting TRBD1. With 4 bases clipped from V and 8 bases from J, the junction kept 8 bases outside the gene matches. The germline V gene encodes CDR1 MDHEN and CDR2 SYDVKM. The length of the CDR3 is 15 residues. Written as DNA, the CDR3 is TGTGCCAGCAGTTCCCCAGACAGGGTAGATTCACCCCTCCACTTT. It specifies CASSSPDRVDSPLHF.

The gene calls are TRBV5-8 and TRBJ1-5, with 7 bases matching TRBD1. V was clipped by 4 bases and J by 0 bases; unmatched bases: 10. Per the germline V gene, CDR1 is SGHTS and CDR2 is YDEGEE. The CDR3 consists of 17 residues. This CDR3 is CASSPGQAQYSNQPQHF. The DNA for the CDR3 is TGTGCCAGCAGCCCCGGACAGGCGCAATATAGCAATCAGCCCCAGCATTTT.